This T cell receptor (beta chain) derives from a study of healthy donors' naive CD4 and CD8 T cells. Study-level information: TCR alpha primers covered all functional IMGT alpha gene variants.

This CDR3 is 13 amino acids long. Deletions cut 8 bases from V and 6 bases from J, with 17 bases between. CDR1 is SQVTM and CDR2 is ANQGSEA in the germline V gene. About this clonotype: Antigen unknown.

A linear amplification protocol produced the TCR libraries from 500 ng of total RNA. Using its own MiXCR run on the reads, TCRdb lists one record per CDR3 protein. Counted here are approximately 200,000 distinct CDR3 sequences, 65% to 75% occurring once; the ten biggest clones make up about 2.4%. Overall study findings and caveats: Roughly 13% of CD4/CD8 propensity variance appeared explained by V, J and CDR3 charge. A reported CD4+/CD8+ bias affected most V and J genes in naive cells.

Sequenced input: naive CD4+ and CD8+ T cells sorted from blood, pooled from several donors. This clonotype was obtained from a pool of human donors in good health; the sample pools cells from several healthy donors. The chain has TRBV29-1 and TRBJ1-5; D gene unclear. The CDR3 DNA sequence: TGCAGCATCCGGGAGGGCCCTAGTCAGCCCCAGCATTTT. It encodes CSIREGPSQPQHF.